Below are 30 T cell receptor beta chains sequenced from a single sample in a study of shared clonotypes between healthy human individuals (dated by TCRdb to 2019 to 2021). The library relied on the immunoSEQ multiplex PCR assay. TCRdb took over this immuneACCESS table, retaining in-frame rearrangements with V and J assigned. Such tables are incomplete; in checked studies, under half of the missing clones stem from an unresolved V gene, and the remainder is unexplained. Counted in this sample were about 300,000 clones; 74% of them appeared once. 10% to 13% of the sample is taken by the ten largest. Sequencing was performed on memory CD4+ T cells sorted from blood. Explained via the paper, the cell subset or site label denotes: CD45RA-negative fraction. The receptors were gathered from a man aged 30-40 years in good health.

Concerning this clone: The same CDR3 is also encoded by other DNA sequences in this sample. The chain links TRBV10-3 to TRBJ2-3; D gene uncertain. Trimming cost V 3 bases and J 5 bases, with 3 bases left between them. The germline V gene encodes CDR1 ENHRY and CDR2 SYGVKD. The CDR3 is 11 residues long. The DNA of the CDR3 is TGTGCCATCAGTGACCTAGATACGCAGTATTTT. This sequence encodes CAISDLDTQYF.

This clone was found a few times. This chain connects TRBV11-2 to TRBJ1-3; D remains ambiguous. Germline V gives CDR1 SGHAT, CDR2 FQNNGV. This CDR3 has 15 amino acids. Between the trimmed V and J ends, which lost 2 bases and 2 bases, there was a span of 10 bases. CDR3 protein: CASSLLGKAGNTIYF. CDR3 bases: TGTGCCAGCAGCTTATTAGGCAAGGCTGGAAACACCATATATTTT.

The genes are TRBV7-9 and TRBJ2-5, with D possibly matching TRBD2 (5 bases). V lost 3 bases and J 9 bases, leaving 8 bases between the germline ends. This CDR3 contains 11 residues. Germline V lookup: CDR1 SEHNR, CDR2 FQNEAQ (reference sequence). The CDR3 coding sequence is TGTGCCAGCAGCTTGGAGGAGCCCCAGTACTTC. This codes for CASSLEEPQYF.

The chain is built from TRBV5-1 and TRBJ2-5; D perhaps matches TRBD1 (5 bases). The germline V gene encodes CDR1 SGHRS and CDR2 YFSETQ. V dropped 0 bases and J dropped 3 bases, with 6 bases sitting between them. This CDR3 is built from 13 residues. CDR3 DNA sequence: TGCGCCAGCAGCTTGGGCAGGGAAGAGACCCAGTACTTC. Translation: CASSLGREETQYF.

The V call is TRBV4-1, the J call TRBJ2-1; D possibly corresponds to TRBD2 (7 bases). V shed 0 bases and J shed 9 bases, with 9 bases lying between them. This CDR3 is 13 amino acids long. CDR1 MGHRA and CDR2 YSYEKL come from the germline V gene. Written as DNA, the CDR3 is TGCGCCAGCAGCCAAGAAGGGGGGGGTGAGCAGTTCTTC. Translated: CASSQEGGGEQFF.

The chain recombines TRBV2 with TRBJ2-3; D is ambiguous. Germline V gene lookup returns CDR1 SNHLY and CDR2 FYNNEI. This CDR3 has 13 residues. Trimming shortened V by 7 bases and J by 0 bases, and 8 bases separated the two germline ends. CDR3 DNA: TGTGCCAGCATGGGCGGAAGCACAGATACGCAGTATTTT. Translated, it gives CASMGGSTDTQYF.

This clone was detected a few times. The chain has TRBV6-5 and TRBJ1-2; the match to TRBD1 covers 7 bases. J gave up 5 bases and V 0 bases, and 3 bases lay outside the gene matches. CDR1 is MNHEY and CDR2 is SVGAGI in the germline V gene. The CDR3 is 14 residues long. The CDR3 region has the DNA TGTGCCAGCAGTTACTCTACAGGGGTTTATGGCTACACCTTC. It codes for CASSYSTGVYGYTF.

The rearrangement links TRBV30 to TRBJ2-3, with unresolved D. Trimming removed 2 bases from V and 9 bases from J, with 15 bases in between. The germline V gene has CDR1 GTSNPN and CDR2 SVGIG (reference sequence). This CDR3 is 13 amino acids long. CDR3 residues: CAWSRPPLPTQYF. Written as DNA, the CDR3 is TGTGCCTGGAGTCGACCGCCACTGCCGACGCAGTATTTT. The full variable domain, with the rest looked up from reference TRBV30 and TRBJ2-3, is SQTIHQWPATLVQPVGSPLSLECTVEGTSNPNLYWYRQAAGRGLQLLFYSVGIGQISSEVPQNLSASRPQDRQFILSSKKLLLSDSGFYLCAWSRPPLPTQYFGPGTRLTVL.

The rearrangement links TRBV5-1 to TRBJ2-2; tentative D call: TRBD1 (6 bases). Germline lookup yields CDR1 SGHRS and CDR2 YFSETQ. CDR3 length: 15 residues. Trimming shortened V by 2 bases and J by 5 bases, and 13 bases separated the two germline ends. For the CDR3, the DNA is TGCGCCAGCAGCTTCGGCACAGGGCGGACCGGGGAGCTGTTTTTT. Its protein is CASSFGTGRTGELFF.

This clone appeared a few times. This chain links TRBV27 with TRBJ2-7, with no clear D. Trimming removed 6 bases at V and 4 bases at J, with 22 bases between. Per the germline V gene, CDR1 is MNHEY and CDR2 is SMNVEV (reference sequence). The CDR3 covers 16 residues. CDR3 nucleotide sequence: TGTGCCAGCAGGGCGCTAGGAGACCCAACCGCGTACGAGCAGTACTTC. This gives the protein CASRALGDPTAYEQYF.

The rearrangement links TRBV2 to TRBJ1-1; no definite D call. The V gene's germline CDR1 is SNHLY and CDR2 FYNNEI. The CDR3 consists of 12 residues. V was shortened by 6 bases and J by 5 bases, with 10 bases between the two germline ends. The DNA for the CDR3 is TGTGCCAGCAGCGGGATCCTTACTGAAGCTTTCTTT. It specifies CASSGILTEAFF. The variable domain in full, with the rest retrieved from reference TRBV2 and TRBJ1-1, is EPEVTQTPSHQVTQMGQEVILRCVPISNHLYFYWYRQILGQKVEFLVSFYNNEISEKSEIFDDQFSVERPDGSNFTLKIRSTKLEDSAMYFCASSGILTEAFFGQGTRLTVV.

The genes are TRBV4-3 and TRBJ2-2; the D is unclear. Germline assignment: CDR1 LGHNA and CDR2 YSLEER. The ends were cut back, 1 base at V and 4 bases at J, with 13 bases in the middle. CDR3 size: 16 residues. The CDR3 DNA follows: TGCGCCAGCAGCCAAGTTCTTGGGTTAAGCACCGGGGAGCTGTTTTTT. Translation: CASSQVLGLSTGELFF.

The chain joins TRBV6-1 to TRBJ2-2, with D perhaps TRBD1 (5 bases). Trimming removed 6 bases at V and 2 bases at J, with 13 bases between. CDR1 is MNHNS and CDR2 is SASEGT in the germline V gene. The CDR3 consists of 15 residues. In DNA, the CDR3 is TGTGCCAGCAGCTCTAAGACAGCTAACACCGGGGAGCTGTTTTTT. Translation gives CASSSKTANTGELFF.

The V and J genes are TRBV29-1 and TRBJ2-3; 8 positions agree with TRBD1. The CDR3 has 14 residues. Germline V gene lookup returns CDR1 SQVTM and CDR2 ANQGSEA. V was pared by 6 bases and J by 4 bases, with 9 bases of the junction left unmatched. CDR3 sequence (DNA): TGCAGCGTCCAAAAAGACAGGGGCGCAGATACGCAGTATTTT. As protein: CSVQKDRGADTQYF.

This chain joins TRBV5-4 and TRBJ2-1; D gene ambiguous. With 4 bases removed from V and 9 bases from J, the gap between germline ends came to 17 bases. Germline CDR1 SGHNT, CDR2 YYREEE (reference sequence). This CDR3 has 14 residues. The CDR3 loop is CASSIQTGPSEQFF. The CDR3 DNA reads as TGTGCCAGCAGCATCCAGACCGGACCCAGTGAGCAGTTCTTC. Complete variable domain (other parts from reference TRBV5-4 and TRBJ2-1): ETGVTQSPTHLIKTRGQQVTLRCSSQSGHNTVSWYQQALGQGPQFIFQYYREEENGRGNFPPRFSGLQFPNYSSELNVNALELDDSALYLCASSIQTGPSEQFFGPGTRLTVL.

This rearrangement joins TRBV11-2 to TRBJ2-1; D is uncertain. The CDR3 loop spans 15 amino acids. CDR1 is SGHAT and CDR2 is FQNNGV in the germline V gene. Deletions cut 4 bases from V and 0 bases from J, with 10 bases between. DNA for the CDR3: TGTGCCAGCAGCTCCGACCCCCGCTCCTACAATGAGCAGTTCTTC. It translates to CASSSDPRSYNEQFF.

In this sample, this clone turned up a few times. The rearrangement joins TRBV5-1 to TRBJ2-1; 7 bases align to TRBD2. Germline V gives CDR1 SGHRS, CDR2 YFSETQ. Trimming at V came to 4 bases and at J to 0 bases, leaving 7 bases not matched to a gene. The CDR3 runs 16 residues. The CDR3 DNA sequence: TGCGCCAGCAGCCTCCTGGGAGGGCGCTCCTACAATGAGCAGTTCTTC. Translated: CASSLLGGRSYNEQFF.

This clone came up once. CDR3 sequence (DNA): TGTGCCAGCAGCTTAGGTCTTGGGAGGGAGACCCAGTACTTC. This gives the protein CASSLGLGRETQYF. The chain has TRBV7-2 and TRBJ2-5, with D possibly TRBD2 on 6 matching bases. CDR1 is SGHTA and CDR2 is FQGNSA in the germline V gene. V gave up 1 base and J gave up 5 bases, with 11 bases separating them. This CDR3 has 14 residues.

This chain connects TRBV7-2 to TRBJ1-4; 9 nucleotides line up with TRBD1. The CDR3 has 18 amino acids. CDR1 and CDR2 from the germline V gene are SGHTA and FQGNSA. V was pared by 3 bases and J by 1 base, with 9 bases of the junction left unmatched. The CDR3, as DNA: TGTGCCAGCAGCTTCGGGTCCCGGGACAGGGTAACTAATGAAAAACTGTTTTTT. As protein: CASSFGSRDRVTNEKLFF.

The V gene is TRBV4-2, the J gene TRBJ2-7, with TRBD2 identical over 14 bases. V trimming: 1 base; J trimming: 5 bases; junction bases outside the gene matches: 4. Per germline, CDR1 LGHNA and CDR2 YNFKEQ. The CDR3 is 16 residues long. Written as DNA, the CDR3 is TGTGCCAGCAGCCAAGCGACTAGCGGGAGGGCCGACGAGCAGTACTTC. Translated: CASSQATSGRADEQYF.

The chain joins TRBV19 to TRBJ2-1; the match to TRBD2 covers 8 bases. The V and J ends lost 5 bases and 0 bases, in that order; junction bases with no gene match: 6. This CDR3 region has 16 residues. Germline loops: CDR1 LNHDA, CDR2 SQIVND (reference sequence). CDR3 sequence (DNA): TGTGCCAGTAGTGCCCGGACTAGCAGCTCCTACAATGAGCAGTTCTTC. It is translated as CASSARTSSSYNEQFF.

The chain links TRBV7-8 to TRBJ1-3; D remains ambiguous. The length of the CDR3 is 15 residues. Germline values: CDR1 SGHVS, CDR2 FQNEAQ. Trimming pared 5 bases from V and 2 bases from J, leaving 13 bases between. The CDR3 is CASSLQTSAGNTIYF. The CDR3 DNA is TGTGCCAGCAGCCTACAGACCTCGGCTGGAAACACCATATATTTT.

The gene calls are TRBV6-5 and TRBJ1-1; TRBD1 might be the D (5 bases). Trimming shortened V by 5 bases and J by 5 bases, and 18 bases separated the two germline ends. CDR1 and CDR2 (germline): MNHEY, SVGAGI. CDR3 length: 15 amino acids. CDR3 sequence reads: CASSQTGRRGTEAFF. CDR3 bases: TGTGCCAGCAGTCAGACGGGACGACGGGGGACTGAAGCTTTCTTT.

The V and J genes are TRBV7-6 and TRBJ2-5, with 7 bases identical to TRBD1. Germline V gene data show CDR1 as SGHVS and CDR2 as FNYEAQ. This CDR3 comprises 14 residues. The V gene end was trimmed by 5 bases and the J gene end by 9 bases; junction bases not matched to a gene: 12. The CDR3 reads CASSPRDSGLAQYF. The CDR3 DNA reads TGTGCCAGCAGCCCCCGGGACAGCGGTCTGGCCCAGTACTTC. Looking up the rest from reference TRBV7-6 and TRBJ2-5 gives the full variable domain: GAGVSQSPRYKVTKRGQDVALRCDPISGHVSLYWYRQALGQGPEFLTYFNYEAQQDKSGLPNDRFSAERPEGSISTLTIQRTEQRDSAMYRCASSPRDSGLAQYFGPGTRLLVL.

This clone was seen repeatedly, ten times or more. This sample includes further DNA sequences coding for the same CDR3. The chain employs TRBV18 and TRBJ2-5; no clear D. Germline CDR1 and CDR2: KGHSH and LQKENI. V lost 0 bases to trimming and J lost 5 bases, with 13 bases between them. The CDR3 loop spans 15 amino acids. The DNA of the CDR3 is TGTGCCAGCTCACCACCCCAGGCCTACCGGGAGACCCAGTACTTC. This sequence encodes CASSPPQAYRETQYF.

The V gene is TRBV6-5, the J gene TRBJ1-4; 8 nucleotides match TRBD1. The CDR3 is made up of 14 amino acids. With 5 bases clipped from V and 5 bases from J, the junction kept 4 bases outside the gene matches. Germline V gene data show CDR1 as MNHEY and CDR2 as SVGAGI. The CDR3 sequence is CASSTTGANEKLFF. The CDR3 region has the DNA TGTGCCAGCAGTACGACAGGGGCGAATGAAAAACTGTTTTTT.

The chain recombines TRBV5-4 with TRBJ1-3; no clear D. CDR1 and CDR2 from the germline V gene are SGHNT and YYREEE (reference sequence). There are 14 residues in the CDR3. V lost 1 base to trimming and J lost 2 bases, with 7 bases between them. The CDR3 DNA is TGTGCCAGCAGCTTGAACGGGGCTGGAAACACCATATATTTT. Translation: CASSLNGAGNTIYF.

The CDR3 spells CASSPWTGGSQETQYF. The CDR3 DNA sequence: TGTGCCAGCTCACCGTGGACAGGGGGCTCCCAAGAGACCCAGTACTTC. The genes are TRBV18 and TRBJ2-5, with 11 bases fitting TRBD1. Looked up from germline, CDR1 is KGHSH and CDR2 is LQKENI. The CDR3 totals 16 residues. Trimming removed 3 bases from V and 1 base from J; junction bases left unmatched: 4.

This chain joins TRBV29-1 and TRBJ2-1; 8 nucleotides match TRBD1. Per the germline V gene, CDR1 is SQVTM and CDR2 is ANQGSEA. The CDR3 totals 14 residues. V gave up 3 bases and J gave up 2 bases; unmatched junction bases: 3. Here the CDR3 DNA reads TGCAGCGTTGACCGGGACAGGCCCTACAATGAGCAGTTCTTC. Its translation is CSVDRDRPYNEQFF.

The chain joins TRBV7-8 to TRBJ2-7, with TRBD2 matching over 10 bases. CDR3 length: 15 amino acids. Germline loops: CDR1 SGHVS, CDR2 FQNEAQ. With V trimmed by 5 bases and J by 7 bases, 11 bases remained unmatched. CDR3 DNA sequence: TGTGCCAGCAGCCTAAACCTAGCGGGAGCGAGTGAGCAGTACTTC. It specifies CASSLNLAGASEQYF.